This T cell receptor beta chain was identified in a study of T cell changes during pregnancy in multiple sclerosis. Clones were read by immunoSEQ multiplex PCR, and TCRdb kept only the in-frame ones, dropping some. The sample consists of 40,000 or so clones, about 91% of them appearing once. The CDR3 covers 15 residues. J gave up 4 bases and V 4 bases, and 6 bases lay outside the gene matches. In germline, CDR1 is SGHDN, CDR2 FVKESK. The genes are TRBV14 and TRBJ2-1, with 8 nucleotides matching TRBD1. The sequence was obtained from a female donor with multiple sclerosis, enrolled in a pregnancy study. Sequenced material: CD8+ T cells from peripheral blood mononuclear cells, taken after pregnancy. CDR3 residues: CASSPDRDFYNEQFF. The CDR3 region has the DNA TGTGCCAGCAGCCCGGACAGGGATTTTTACAATGAGCAGTTCTTC.